The rows below give T cell receptor beta chains drawn from one sample of a study of blood T cells in healthy people across ages. One entry per CDR3 protein results from TCRdb running MiXCR on the 5' RACE reads. The sample holds 910,000 or so distinct CDR3 sequences, about 53% seen once. Sample: blood. All receptors come from a woman in her fifties or sixties in good health. Each CDR3 is given with its conserved first and last residue. Some rows mark clone size as missing; the rest say once, few, many or name a class of expanded clone.

J gene	clone size	V gene	CDR3 protein
TRBJ2-7	few	TRBV4-3	CASSQKLFSLAPGGYEQYF
TRBJ2-1	NA	TRBV20-1	CSARDRGSILADSSYNEQFF
TRBJ2-7	few	TRBV7-9	CASSSFDWHNPHEQYF
TRBJ2-5	few	TRBV4-2	CASSRDRLVGEQYF
TRBJ2-3	NA	TRBV12-3/TRBV12-4	CASSFTISADTQYF
TRBJ2-5	many	TRBV7-3	CASSLTYERAQYF
TRBJ1-6	NA	TRBV5-1	CASSLISGTDNSPLHF
TRBJ2-1	NA	TRBV7-6	CASSPGGLEKYNEQFF
TRBJ2-1	NA	TRBV29-1	CSDQTHSYNEQFF
TRBJ2-1	NA	TRBV4-2	CASSQEVAGLGNEQFF
TRBJ2-7	NA	TRBV2	CASSVGETRKYF
TRBJ2-7	NA	TRBV5-4	CASSSTTDSYEQYF
TRBJ2-5	few	TRBV24-1	CATSEPGLEETQYF
TRBJ2-3	NA	TRBV20-1	CSASRTGTRDTQYF
TRBJ2-7	few	TRBV12-3/TRBV12-4	CASRLQGWSDEQYF
TRBJ1-6	NA	TRBV13	CASRRGNSPLHF
NA	once	TRBV9	CASSVGLAEYFYEQYF
TRBJ2-1	NA	TRBV5-1	CASSMKGAGVGNEQFF
TRBJ1-2	NA	TRBV6-2/TRBV6-3	CASSYSSKGYTF
TRBJ1-2	once	TRBV3-1	CASSQERSGDYGYTF
TRBJ1-1	few	TRBV4-3	CASSQGEGEDTEAFF
TRBJ2-3	NA	TRBV12-3/TRBV12-4	CASAGAGFTDTQYF